The text below deals with one TCR beta chain. What this receptor recognizes is not known. Base qualities are missing; no much larger clone stands one base away. The junction shows trimming of 2 bases on V and 2 bases on J, and the gene matches do not reach 9 bases of it. CDR1 and CDR2, looked up from the germline V gene (reference sequence), are SEHNR and FQNEAQ. There are 18 amino acids in the CDR3, from cysteine to phenylalanine inclusive. Only the CDR3 DNA is retained, 54 bases long and in frame from the first base. Sorted unstimulated T cells and proliferating T cells recovered from mixed lymphocyte reactions underwent TCRbeta CDR3 sequencing. Fresh whole blood from around 11 HLA-typed healthy donors was used to isolate PBMCs. Unstimulated CD4+ non-regulatory T cells were FACS-sorted to map the origin of alloreactive clones. This sample was taken from a study of siplizumab effects on memory and regulatory T cells (dated by TCRdb to about 2019). For the study in its entirety: The effect of the anti-CD2 antibody siplizumab on alloreactive T-cell subsets was examined in allogeneic mixed lymphocyte reactions constructed from human PBMCs. Paper-wide results and their limitations: Greater diversity appeared to be present in unstimulated naive T cells than in memory T cells, and a substantial contribution to the alloresponse seemed to be made by naive cells. In reactions with siplizumab, an average of around 70% of mappable alloreactive CD4+ clones were Treg-derived, compared with approximately 29% in control reactions. No functional confirmation was obtained for the suppressive function of proliferating Tregs from siplizumab cultures. Sequences below about 10^-5 frequency were poorly captured, so only a minor fraction of alloreactive clones could be mapped to unstimulated subsets. Siplizumab significantly lowered the cumulative frequency of alloreactive sequences that could be traced to unstimulated CD4+ memory T cells. About 80-97% of proliferating CD4+ or CD8+ clones could not be given a naive or memory phenotype.

Preparation of the library involved the immunoSEQ multiplex PCR assay. About 10^5 TCR templates per sample were assayed by the deep sequencing platform. Genomic DNA extracted from sorted T cells was the material used for TCRbeta CDR3 sequencing. As for the authors' bioinformatics: The R programming language was used for clonal analysis of the TCRbeta CDR3 data. Comparing unstimulated samples against CFSE-low samples taken after the reaction was how alloreactive CD4+ and CD8+ clones were defined. Regulatory or non-regulatory origin of alloreactive CD4+ clones was assigned by matching sequences to the sorted unstimulated Treg and non-Treg repertoires. TCRdb re-hosts the immuneACCESS table, in-frame sequences only. Its copies lack some clones; in the studies checked, an unresolved V gene accounts for under half of them, and the cause for the rest is not known. The D gene and trimming were derived from the DNA, and the V and J assignments and clone size from that table. The sample contains approximately 100,000 clones, around 90% of them found a single time. The ten largest clones capture 9.5% to 15% of the sample.

The sequenced material came from non-Treg CD4+ T cells sorted from blood. According to the study, the label for this sample's cell subset or site signals: FACS-sorted unstimulated CD4+ non-regulatory T cells. The clonotype comes from a human donor in good health. Recombination connected TRBV7-9 to TRBJ1-2; 12 nucleotides in the junction match TRBD1. The CDR3 loop reads CASSLSPGTGGINYGYTF. The DNA is TGTGCCAGCAGCTTAAGCCCCGGGACAGGGGGCATAAACTATGGCTACACCTTC.